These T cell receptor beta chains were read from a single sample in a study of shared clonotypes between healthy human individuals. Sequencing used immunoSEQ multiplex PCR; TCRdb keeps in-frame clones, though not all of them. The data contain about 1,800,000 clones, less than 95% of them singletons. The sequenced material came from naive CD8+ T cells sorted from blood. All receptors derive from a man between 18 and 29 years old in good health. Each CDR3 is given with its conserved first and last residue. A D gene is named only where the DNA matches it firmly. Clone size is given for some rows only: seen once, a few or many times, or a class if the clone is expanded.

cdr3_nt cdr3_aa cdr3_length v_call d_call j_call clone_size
TGTGCCAGTAGTACCGGGACAGTTCTTCCCTACGAGCAGTACTTC CASSTGTVLPYEQYF 15 TRBV19 TRBD1 TRBJ2-7 NA
TGTGCCAGCAGACTGGACAGCCGCTTCTACGAGCAGTACTTC CASRLDSRFYEQYF 14 TRBV7-8 NA TRBJ2-7 NA
TGTGCCAGCAGTTTGGCGGGGGACTGGTATGGCTACACCTTC CASSLAGDWYGYTF 14 TRBV27 NA TRBJ1-2 NA
TGTGCCAGCAGCGGACAGGCTTCTGGAAACACCATATATTTT CASSGQASGNTIYF 14 TRBV9 NA TRBJ1-3 NA
TGTGCCAGCAGCCAGGACAGGGACTATGGCTACACCTTC CASSQDRDYGYTF 13 TRBV16 TRBD1 TRBJ1-2 NA
TGTGCCAGCAGTTTCGTCGGGGCGGGTAATCAGCCCCAGCATTTT CASSFVGAGNQPQHF 15 TRBV27 NA TRBJ1-5 NA
TGCGCCAGCAGTCATCAAGAGCGTGGCTACACCTTC CASSHQERGYTF 12 TRBV23-1 NA TRBJ1-2 NA
TGTGCCAGTAGTATTCTAGCGGAGAACACAGATACGCAGTATTTT CASSILAENTDTQYF 15 TRBV19 TRBD2 TRBJ2-3 NA
TGTGCCAGCAGCTTGGCCGGACAGGGGAGGTACGAGCAGTACTTC CASSLAGQGRYEQYF 15 TRBV5-5 TRBD1 TRBJ2-7 NA
TGTGCTAGCAGCCCGGACAGTTACCAAGAGACCCAGTACTTC CASSPDSYQETQYF 14 TRBV5-4 NA TRBJ2-5 NA
TGTGCCAGCAGCCTGGGACAGGGTGCTGGAAACACCATATATTTT CASSLGQGAGNTIYF 15 TRBV7-6 TRBD1 TRBJ1-3 NA
TGCGCCAGCAGCGATCTTCGGGGGACACCCCTCCACTTT CASSDLRGTPLHF 13 TRBV10-2 NA TRBJ1-6 NA
TGTGCCAGCAGCTTTGGGGGTCATGGGGTCAATGAGCAGTTCTTC CASSFGGHGVNEQFF 15 TRBV5-6 NA TRBJ2-1 NA
TGTGCCAGCAGCCCCCAGCGGGGGCATAGCACAGATACGCAGTATTTT CASSPQRGHSTDTQYF 16 TRBV7-9 TRBD2 TRBJ2-3 NA
TGTGCCAGCAGCTCCCGACAGGGGGCGGGTGAGCAGTACTTC CASSSRQGAGEQYF 14 TRBV5-4 TRBD1 TRBJ2-7 NA
TGCAGCGTCGAGCGGGAGGGGACCTACGAGCAGTACTTC CSVEREGTYEQYF 13 TRBV29-1 TRBD2 TRBJ2-7 NA
TGTGCCAGCAGCCCAAGGATTGCCTACGAGCAGTACTTC CASSPRIAYEQYF 13 TRBV7-6 NA TRBJ2-7 NA
TGTGCCAGCAGTCGGGGGGGTTACGAGCAGTACTTC CASSRGGYEQYF 12 TRBV6-5 TRBD2 TRBJ2-7 NA
TGTGCCAGCAGTCAGTATAGCGGAGGGAACACTGAAGCTTTCTTT CASSQYSGGNTEAFF 15 TRBV6-6 NA TRBJ1-1 NA
TGTGCCAGGACCCATGGGGAAGAGAACACTGAAGCTTTCTTT CARTHGEENTEAFF 14 TRBV6-4 NA TRBJ1-1 NA
TGTGCCAGCACCCCGACAGGGTATCAGCCCCAGCATTTT CASTPTGYQPQHF 13 TRBV28 TRBD1 TRBJ1-5 NA
TGTGCCAGCAACCCCCCGGGCTTTGGAGGCTACGAGCAGTACTTC CASNPPGFGGYEQYF 15 TRBV2 NA TRBJ2-7 NA
TGCGCCAGCAGCCAGGTAGCGGGAGTTCTCACCGGGGAGCTGTTTTTT CASSQVAGVLTGELFF 16 TRBV4-1 TRBD2 TRBJ2-2 NA
TGTGCCAGCAGCCCAGGACAGGGGAACTTCTACGAGCAGTACTTC CASSPGQGNFYEQYF 15 TRBV7-9 TRBD1 TRBJ2-7 once
TGTGCCAGCAGCTTAACTCCAGACACAAGCAGCTATGGCTACACCTTC CASSLTPDTSSYGYTF 16 TRBV7-6 NA TRBJ1-2 NA
TGCGCCAGCAGCTCCCTTGGGGGAGACGAAGCTTTCTTT CASSSLGGDEAFF 13 TRBV5-1 NA TRBJ1-1 NA
TGTGCCATCAGTGAGATTAGCGGGAGGCTGACCTACGAGCAGTACTTC CAISEISGRLTYEQYF 16 TRBV10-3 TRBD2 TRBJ2-7 NA
TGTGCCAGTAGTATAGATGGCGAAAGCTACGAGCAGTACTTC CASSIDGESYEQYF 14 TRBV19 NA TRBJ2-7 NA
TGCGCCAGCAGCTTGGTGCCGTCCTATGAGCAGTTCTTC CASSLVPSYEQFF 13 TRBV5-1 NA TRBJ2-1 few
TGTGCCAGCAGCTCGCAGGGTTATAATTCACCCCTCCACTTT CASSSQGYNSPLHF 14 TRBV5-8 NA TRBJ1-6 NA
TGTGCCAGCAGCACTAGGGACGGCTACCAAGAGACCCAGTACTTC CASSTRDGYQETQYF 15 TRBV7-9 NA TRBJ2-5 NA
TGTGCCAGCAGCTTAGCGGGGATAGCGGGGCCCGGGGACCAGTACTTC CASSLAGIAGPGDQYF 16 TRBV7-9 TRBD2 TRBJ2-5 once
TGTGCCAGCAGGGAATCCGGGACAGGGGTCTACGAGCAGTACTTC CASRESGTGVYEQYF 15 TRBV25-1 TRBD1 TRBJ2-7 NA
TGTGCCAGCAGTTACTCAGGCGATACAGATACGCAGTATTTT CASSYSGDTDTQYF 14 TRBV6-6 NA TRBJ2-3 NA
TGTGCCAGCAGAGGCCCGGACAGTTTGAACACTGAAGCTTTCTTT CASRGPDSLNTEAFF 15 TRBV2 NA TRBJ1-1 NA
TGTGCCAGCAGTCCCCCAGACGGATTCAATCAGCCCCAGCATTTT CASSPPDGFNQPQHF 15 TRBV6-6 NA TRBJ1-5 NA
TGCGCCAGCAGCCAAGATACAGGGAAATATAGCAATCAGCCCCAGCATTTT CASSQDTGKYSNQPQHF 17 TRBV4-3 NA TRBJ1-5 NA
TGTGCCAGCAGTTCGGCCAGGGGTACGCACGAGCAGTACTTC CASSSARGTHEQYF 14 TRBV27 NA TRBJ2-7 NA
TGTGCCTGGAGTGTACGGGGGAGATCTAATGAAAAACTGTTTTTT CAWSVRGRSNEKLFF 15 TRBV30 NA TRBJ1-4 NA
TGTGCCACCAGCAGAGATCTTGGTCAGGGTCGAGAGACCCAGTACTTC CATSRDLGQGRETQYF 16 TRBV15 NA TRBJ2-5 once
TGCGCCAGCAGCCAAGGCGGGGGGCTGGAGGAGACCCAGTACTTC CASSQGGGLEETQYF 15 TRBV4-1 TRBD2 TRBJ2-5 once
TGTGCCAGCAGCTCGGTGGGGACAGGGGGCGAAGAGACCCAGTACTTC CASSSVGTGGEETQYF 16 TRBV7-9 TRBD1 TRBJ2-5 NA
TGTGCCAGCAGCTGGGTCGGGGACACTGAAGCTTTCTTT CASSWVGDTEAFF 13 TRBV7-9 NA TRBJ1-1 once
TGCGCCAGCAGCCCGTGGACTGGCTACGAGCAGTACTTC CASSPWTGYEQYF 13 TRBV4-3 NA TRBJ2-7 NA
TGTGCCAGCAGTTACGCCGGGGGCAACGAGCAGTACTTC CASSYAGGNEQYF 13 TRBV6-6 NA TRBJ2-7 NA
TGTGCCAGCAGCTACGGACAGGAGAAAGAGACCCAGTACTTC CASSYGQEKETQYF 14 TRBV7-9 TRBD1 TRBJ2-5 NA
TGCGCCAGCAGCTTGTGGGTTGGGGGAGATGGCTACACCTTC CASSLWVGGDGYTF 14 TRBV5-1 NA TRBJ1-2 NA
TGTGCCAGCAGTTATAGGGGTACCGAGCAGTACTTC CASSYRGTEQYF 12 TRBV27 NA TRBJ2-7 NA
TGTGCCAGCAGCTTCGGGACTAATGAGCAGTTCTTC CASSFGTNEQFF 12 TRBV5-6 NA TRBJ2-1 NA